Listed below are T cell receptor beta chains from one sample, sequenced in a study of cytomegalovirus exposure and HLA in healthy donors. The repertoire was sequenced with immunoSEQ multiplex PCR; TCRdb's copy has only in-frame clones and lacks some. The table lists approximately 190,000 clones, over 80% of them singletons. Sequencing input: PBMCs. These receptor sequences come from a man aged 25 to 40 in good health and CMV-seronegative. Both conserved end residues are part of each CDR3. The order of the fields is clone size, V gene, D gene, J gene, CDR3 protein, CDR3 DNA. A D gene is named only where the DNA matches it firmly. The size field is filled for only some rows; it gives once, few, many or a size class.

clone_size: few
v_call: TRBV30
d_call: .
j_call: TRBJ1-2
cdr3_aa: CAWRAPPGYGYTF
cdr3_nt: TGTGCCTGGAGGGCACCGCCGGGCTATGGCTACACCTTC

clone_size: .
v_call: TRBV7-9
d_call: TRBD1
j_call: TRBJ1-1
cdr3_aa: CASSSGTGDEVAFF
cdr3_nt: TGTGCCAGCAGCTCTGGGACAGGGGATGAAGTAGCTTTCTTT

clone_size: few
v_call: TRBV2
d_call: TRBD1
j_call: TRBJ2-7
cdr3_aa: CAQGGRGFTYEQYF
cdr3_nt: TGTGCCCAAGGGGGCAGGGGTTTCACCTACGAGCAGTACTTC

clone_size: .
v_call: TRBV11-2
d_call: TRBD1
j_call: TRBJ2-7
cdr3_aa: CASSLVWTGSSYEQYF
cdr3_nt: TGTGCCAGCAGCTTAGTTTGGACAGGGAGCTCCTACGAGCAGTACTTC

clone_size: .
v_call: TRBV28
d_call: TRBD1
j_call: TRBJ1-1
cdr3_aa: CASPPTGPNMNTEAFF
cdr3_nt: TGTGCCAGCCCTCCGACAGGGCCGAATATGAACACTGAAGCTTTCTTT

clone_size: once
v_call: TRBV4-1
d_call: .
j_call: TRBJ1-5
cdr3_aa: CASSGMGDLQPQHF
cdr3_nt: TGCGCCAGCAGCGGTATGGGAGATCTTCAGCCCCAGCATTTT

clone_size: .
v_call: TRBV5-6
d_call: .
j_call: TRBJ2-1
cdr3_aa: CASSPIVGGHNEQFF
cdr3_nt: TGTGCCAGCAGCCCAATAGTCGGGGGACACAATGAGCAGTTCTTC

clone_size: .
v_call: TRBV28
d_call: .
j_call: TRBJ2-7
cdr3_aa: CASSSAGAFYEQYF
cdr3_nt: TGTGCCAGCAGTTCGGCGGGCGCCTTCTACGAGCAGTACTTC

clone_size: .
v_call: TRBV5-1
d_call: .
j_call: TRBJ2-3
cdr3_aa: CASSLEWGGAGRQYF
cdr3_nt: TGCGCCAGCAGCTTGGAGTGGGGAGGCGCTGGGAGGCAGTATTTT

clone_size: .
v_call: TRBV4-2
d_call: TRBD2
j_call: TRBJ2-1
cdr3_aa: CASSQGVGRGVYNEQFF
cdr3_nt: TGTGCCAGCAGCCAAGGGGTTGGGCGGGGGGTATACAATGAGCAGTTCTTC

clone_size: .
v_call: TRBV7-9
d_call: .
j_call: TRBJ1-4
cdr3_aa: CASSFRGFGDEKLFF
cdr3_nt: TGTGCCAGCAGCTTCCGAGGGTTTGGGGATGAAAAACTGTTTTTT

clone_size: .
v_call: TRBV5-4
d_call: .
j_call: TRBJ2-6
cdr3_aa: CASSGRWADGTGANVLTF
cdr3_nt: TGTGCCAGCAGCGGACGTTGGGCCGACGGGACTGGGGCCAACGTCCTGACTTTC

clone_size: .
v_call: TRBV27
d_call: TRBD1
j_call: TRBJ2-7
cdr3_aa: CASSLSPPTGPLPHEQYF
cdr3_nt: TGTGCCAGCAGTTTATCGCCTCCGACAGGGCCACTACCTCACGAGCAGTACTTC

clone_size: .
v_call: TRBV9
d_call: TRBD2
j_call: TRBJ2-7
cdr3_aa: CASSVAAGGRNEQYF
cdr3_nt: TGTGCCAGCAGCGTAGCGGCGGGGGGCAGGAACGAGCAGTACTTC

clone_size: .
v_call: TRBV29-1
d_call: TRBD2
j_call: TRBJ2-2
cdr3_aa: CSGRRTSGNTGELFF
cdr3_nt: TGCAGCGGCCGACGGACTAGCGGGAACACCGGGGAGCTGTTTTTT

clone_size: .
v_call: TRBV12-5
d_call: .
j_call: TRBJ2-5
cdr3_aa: CASGPGQSTMEETQYF
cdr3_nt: TGTGCTAGTGGTCCCGGACAGTCAACCATGGAGGAGACCCAGTACTTC

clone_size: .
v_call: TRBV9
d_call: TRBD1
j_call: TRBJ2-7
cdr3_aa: CASSGGTGPSYEQYF
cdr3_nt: TGTGCCAGCAGCGGCGGGACAGGGCCCTCCTACGAGCAGTACTTC

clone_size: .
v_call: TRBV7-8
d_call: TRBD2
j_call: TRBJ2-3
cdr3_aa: CASSRRLTSGAADTQYF
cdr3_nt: TGTGCCAGCAGCCGTAGACTGACTAGCGGGGCCGCAGATACGCAGTATTTT

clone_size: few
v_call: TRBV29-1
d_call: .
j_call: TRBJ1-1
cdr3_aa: CSVVPNRHTEAFF
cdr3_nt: TGCAGCGTTGTACCGAACAGACACACTGAAGCTTTCTTT

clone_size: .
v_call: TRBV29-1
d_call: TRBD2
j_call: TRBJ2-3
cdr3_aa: CSVEAWEGTDTQYF
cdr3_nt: TGCAGCGTTGAAGCGTGGGAGGGGACAGATACGCAGTATTTT

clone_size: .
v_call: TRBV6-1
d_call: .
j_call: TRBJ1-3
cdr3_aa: CASRDPTALDTIYF
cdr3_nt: TGTGCCAGCAGGGATCCGACAGCCCTAGACACCATATATTTT

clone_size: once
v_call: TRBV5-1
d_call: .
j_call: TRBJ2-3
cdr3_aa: CASSLAVRIIDTQYF
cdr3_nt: TGCGCCAGCAGCTTGGCCGTCAGGATAATAGATACGCAGTATTTT

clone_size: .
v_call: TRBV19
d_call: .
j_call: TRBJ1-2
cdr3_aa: CASSIRGDYGYTF
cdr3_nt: TGTGCCAGTAGTATACGGGGAGACTATGGCTACACCTTC

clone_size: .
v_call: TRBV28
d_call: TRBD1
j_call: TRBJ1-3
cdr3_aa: CASSLGAGGVGNTIYF
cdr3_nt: TGTGCCAGCAGTTTAGGTGCAGGGGGCGTTGGAAACACCATATATTTT

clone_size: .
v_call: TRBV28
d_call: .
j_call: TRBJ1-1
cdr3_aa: CASSFPRDRNTEAFF
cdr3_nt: TGTGCCAGCAGTTTCCCCAGGGATAGGAACACTGAAGCTTTCTTT

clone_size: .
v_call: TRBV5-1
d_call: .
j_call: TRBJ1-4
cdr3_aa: CASSLGATNEKLFF
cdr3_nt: TGCGCCAGCAGCTTGGGCGCAACTAATGAAAAACTGTTTTTT

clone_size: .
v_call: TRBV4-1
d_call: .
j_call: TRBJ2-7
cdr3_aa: CASSTEIQIYEQYF
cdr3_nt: TGCGCCAGCAGCACCGAAATACAGATCTACGAGCAGTACTTC

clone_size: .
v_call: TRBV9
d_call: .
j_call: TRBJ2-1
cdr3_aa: CASSAKSRALTYNEQFF
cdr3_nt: TGTGCCAGCAGCGCGAAATCCAGGGCCCTAACCTACAATGAGCAGTTCTTC

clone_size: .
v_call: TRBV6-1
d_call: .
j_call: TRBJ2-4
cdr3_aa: CASSPRGVAKNIQYF
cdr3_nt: TGTGCCAGCAGTCCAAGGGGTGTAGCCAAAAACATTCAGTACTTC

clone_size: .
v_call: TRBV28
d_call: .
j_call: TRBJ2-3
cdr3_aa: CASSSLGGADTQYF
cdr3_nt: TGTGCCAGCAGTTCCTTAGGGGGGGCAGATACGCAGTATTTT

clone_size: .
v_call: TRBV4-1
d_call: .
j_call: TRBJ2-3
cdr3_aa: CASSQDSTGSSTDTQYF
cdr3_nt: TGCGCCAGCAGCCAAGATAGTACGGGGTCCAGCACAGATACGCAGTATTTT

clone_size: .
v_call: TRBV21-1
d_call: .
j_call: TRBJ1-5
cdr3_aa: CASNMRGGGNQPQHF
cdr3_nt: TGTGCCAGCAACATGCGCGGGGGAGGGAATCAGCCCCAGCATTTT

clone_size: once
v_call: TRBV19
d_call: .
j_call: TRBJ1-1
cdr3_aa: CASSRSRGNTEAFF
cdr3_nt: TGTGCCAGTAGCCGATCAAGGGGGAACACTGAAGCTTTCTTT

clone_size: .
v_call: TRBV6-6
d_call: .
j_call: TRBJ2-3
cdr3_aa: CASTQVETAQYF
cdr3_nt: TGTGCCAGCACCCAGGTAGAGACAGCGCAGTATTTT

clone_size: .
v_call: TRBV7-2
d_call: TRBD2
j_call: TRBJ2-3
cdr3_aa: CASSPPASGGANYPDTQYF
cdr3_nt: TGTGCCAGCAGCCCCCCGGCTAGCGGGGGGGCCAACTATCCAGATACGCAGTATTTT

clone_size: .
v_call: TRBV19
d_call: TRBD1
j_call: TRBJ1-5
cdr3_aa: CASQVVDRVNQPQHF
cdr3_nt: TGTGCCAGTCAAGTGGTGGACAGGGTTAATCAGCCCCAGCATTTT

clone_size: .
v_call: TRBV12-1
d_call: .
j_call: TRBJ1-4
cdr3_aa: CASSHQGGIPRGEKLFF
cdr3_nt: TGTGCCAGCAGCCACCAGGGTGGTATACCGAGAGGTGAAAAACTGTTTTTT

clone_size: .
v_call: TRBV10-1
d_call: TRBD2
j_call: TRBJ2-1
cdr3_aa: CASTGTRGNEQFF
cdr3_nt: TGCGCCAGCACCGGGACTAGAGGCAATGAGCAGTTCTTC

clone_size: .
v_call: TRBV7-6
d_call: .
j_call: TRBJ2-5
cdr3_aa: CASKPSGRETQYF
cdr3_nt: TGTGCCAGCAAACCCTCAGGGCGAGAGACCCAGTACTTC

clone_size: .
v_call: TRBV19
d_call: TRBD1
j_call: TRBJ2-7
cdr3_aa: CASSPTGDVYEQYF
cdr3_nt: TGTGCCAGTAGTCCGACAGGGGATGTCTACGAGCAGTACTTC

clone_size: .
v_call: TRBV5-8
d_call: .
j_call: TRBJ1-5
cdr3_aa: CATPNRVSTQPQHF
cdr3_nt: TGTGCCACTCCGAACAGGGTTTCTACTCAGCCCCAGCATTTT

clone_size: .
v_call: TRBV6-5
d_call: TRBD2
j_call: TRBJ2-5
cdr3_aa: CASSRTGGFEQYF
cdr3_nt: TGTGCCAGCAGCCGAACGGGGGGGTTTGAGCAGTACTTC

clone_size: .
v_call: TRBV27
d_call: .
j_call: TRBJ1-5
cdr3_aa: CASSFLGGNQPQHF
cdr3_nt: TGTGCCAGCAGTTTTTTGGGAGGCAATCAGCCCCAGCATTTT

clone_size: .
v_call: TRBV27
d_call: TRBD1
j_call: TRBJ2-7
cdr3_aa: CASSTRQGSYEQYF
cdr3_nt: TGTGCCAGCAGTACGAGACAGGGATCCTACGAGCAGTACTTC

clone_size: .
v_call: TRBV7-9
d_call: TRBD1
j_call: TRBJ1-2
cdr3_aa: CASSPTGGNYGYTF
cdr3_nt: TGTGCCAGCAGCCCGACAGGGGGCAACTATGGCTACACCTTC

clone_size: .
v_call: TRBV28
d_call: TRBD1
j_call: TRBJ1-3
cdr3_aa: CASSGGQGHISGNTIYF
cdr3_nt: TGTGCCAGCAGTGGGGGACAGGGGCATATCTCTGGAAACACCATATATTTT

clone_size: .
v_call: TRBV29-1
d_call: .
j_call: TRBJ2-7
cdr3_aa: CSVEVQGSSYEQYF
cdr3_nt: TGCAGCGTTGAAGTACAGGGCAGTTCGTACGAGCAGTACTTC

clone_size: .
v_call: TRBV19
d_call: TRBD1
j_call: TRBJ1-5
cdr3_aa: CASSIEGQANQPQHF
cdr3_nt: TGTGCCAGTAGTATCGAAGGACAGGCTAATCAGCCCCAGCATTTT

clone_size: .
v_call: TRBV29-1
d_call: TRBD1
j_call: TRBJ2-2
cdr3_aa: CSVVGDRGYTGELFF
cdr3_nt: TGCAGCGTCGTAGGGGACAGGGGGTACACCGGGGAGCTGTTTTTT

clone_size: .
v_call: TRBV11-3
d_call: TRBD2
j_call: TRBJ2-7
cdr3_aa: CASSLGPGGGVQYF
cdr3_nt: TGTGCCAGCAGCTTAGGTCCGGGAGGAGGGGTGCAGTACTTC

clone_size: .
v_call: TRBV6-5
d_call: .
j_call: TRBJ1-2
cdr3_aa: CASRDDRGNYGYTF
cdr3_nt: TGTGCCAGCAGAGACGACAGAGGCAACTATGGCTACACCTTC

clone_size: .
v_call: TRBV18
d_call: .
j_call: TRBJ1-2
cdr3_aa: CASSPLSDSLRRAYGYTF
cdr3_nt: TGTGCCAGCTCACCACTCTCGGACTCCCTACGAAGGGCCTATGGCTACACCTTC